Listed here are 13 T cell receptor beta chains from one sample, sequenced in a study of blood T cell repertoires in COVID-19. Measured with immunoSEQ multiplex PCR; TCRdb has only the in-frame clones, and not every one. Of roughly 120,000 clones listed, about 74% are singletons. The sequencing sample was made of peripheral blood. These receptors all come from a man older than 75 with COVID-19, enrolled during active disease.

The J gene is TRBJ1-1, the V gene TRBV18, with D uncertain. Between the trimmed V and J ends, which lost 0 bases and 1 base, there was a span of 9 bases. The CDR3 runs to 15 residues. The germline V gene has CDR1 KGHSH and CDR2 LQKENI. The DNA of the CDR3 is TGTGCCAGCTCACCACCCTCCCTGAGGAACACTGAAGCTTTCTTT. Protein: CASSPPSLRNTEAFF.

The chain links TRBV5-1 to TRBJ2-3, with TRBD1 matching over 10 bases. CDR3 length equals 16 residues. The trim removed 4 bases at V and 2 bases at J, leaving 7 bases unmatched. CDR1 SGHRS and CDR2 YFSETQ come from the germline V gene. The CDR3 region has the DNA TGCGCCAGCAGCACCGGGACAGGGGTATACACAGATACGCAGTATTTT. Amino acid sequence: CASSTGTGVYTDTQYF.

This clone was seen more than once but under ten times. The chain combines TRBV6-6 with TRBJ1-6; TRBD1 might be the D (6 bases). The CDR3 spans 13 residues. Germline CDR1 and CDR2: MNHNY and SVGAGI (reference sequence). The germline V and J ends were trimmed by 5 bases and 8 bases, with 10 bases remaining between them. The CDR3 here is CASSPRQDSPLHF. The CDR3 nucleotides are TGTGCCAGCAGTCCCCGACAGGATTCACCCCTCCACTTT.

The gene calls are TRBV11-3 and TRBJ2-5; TRBD2 is a possible D gene (6 bases). Trimming left V 0 bases short and J 4 bases short, with 9 bases between. Looked up from germline, CDR1 is SGHNT and CDR2 is YENEEA. The CDR3 runs 14 residues. The CDR3 DNA reads TGTGCCAGCAGCTTAGATGACGGGGGAGAGACCCAGTACTTC. Its translation is CASSLDDGGETQYF.

The rearrangement joins TRBV24-1 to TRBJ2-5, with 7 bases identical to TRBD2. Unmatched junction bases numbered 5, after V lost 1 base and J lost 4 bases. The CDR3 has 15 residues. Germline loops: CDR1 KGHDR, CDR2 SFDVKD. CDR3 amino acids: CATSDLAGTRETQYF. The CDR3 nucleotides read TGTGCCACCAGTGATTTAGCGGGAACGAGAGAGACCCAGTACTTC.

The table lists this clone with a few counts. The chain recombines TRBV28 with TRBJ2-1, with TRBD2 matching over 8 bases. The J segment lost 7 bases and the V segment lost 6 bases, leaving 11 bases of the junction unmatched. Germline CDR1 MDHEN, CDR2 SYDVKM. The CDR3 consists of 15 residues. CDR3 nucleotides: TGTGCCAGCAGCTCCGGGGGGGAGGGCCATAATGAGCAGTTCTTC. Protein sequence: CASSSGGEGHNEQFF.

The V and J genes are TRBV18 and TRBJ1-3, with 8 bases that match TRBD1. There are 17 residues in the CDR3. In germline, CDR1 is KGHSH, CDR2 LQKENI. The junction had 8 bases not matched to a gene; V was cut back by 0 bases and J by 4 bases. The CDR3 region has the DNA TGTGCCAGCTCACCACCCAGGACAGGGACATTCGGAAACACCATATATTTT. This codes for CASSPPRTGTFGNTIYF.

The chain recombines TRBV30 with TRBJ1-2, with D perhaps matching TRBD1 (5 bases). Trimming took 0 bases from V and 6 from J, leaving 8 bases between them. The CDR3 is 12 residues long. The V gene's germline CDR1 is GTSNPN and CDR2 SVGIG (reference sequence). The CDR3 sequence is CAWSVSGNGYTF. In DNA, the CDR3 is TGTGCCTGGAGTGTATCAGGGAATGGCTACACCTTC.

The chain links TRBV4-3 to TRBJ2-1; TRBD2 matches 14 bases. Germline CDR1 reads LGHNA; CDR2 reads YSLEER. Trimming removed 4 bases from V and 10 bases from J; junction bases left unmatched: 6. This CDR3 is built from 15 residues. Here the CDR3 reads CASSRGLAGGSEQFF. The CDR3, as DNA: TGCGCCAGCAGCCGAGGACTAGCGGGAGGCAGCGAGCAGTTCTTC.

This clone is a singleton in its sample. This chain links TRBV18 with TRBJ1-2, with 11 nucleotides matching TRBD1. Unmatched junction bases numbered 7, after V lost 3 bases and J lost 4 bases. Per the germline V gene, CDR1 is KGHSH and CDR2 is LQKENI. The CDR3 runs to 16 residues. In nucleotides, the CDR3 is TGTGCCAGCTCACCGCTCGGGACAGGGGGAGTCTATGGCTACACCTTC. Its protein is CASSPLGTGGVYGYTF.

This clone was picked up a small number of times. This chain links TRBV28 with TRBJ1-2; D is possibly TRBD1 (5 bases). Germline assignment: CDR1 MDHEN and CDR2 SYDVKM. The CDR3 is made up of 15 amino acids. V lost 7 bases and J 6 bases, leaving 21 bases between the germline ends. This CDR3 is CASNTLMGGVNGYTF. CDR3 sequence (DNA): TGTGCCAGCAACACTCTCATGGGGGGGGTGAATGGCTACACCTTC.

This clone has only a few counts. The J gene is TRBJ1-1, the V gene TRBV7-2; 11 nucleotides align to TRBD1. This CDR3 is built from 15 residues. Per germline, CDR1 SGHTA and CDR2 FQGNSA. The V segment lost 1 base and the J segment 4 bases; nucleotides outside the gene matches: 2. The CDR3 is CASSLGTGGITEAFF. CDR3 bases: TGTGCCAGCAGCTTAGGGACAGGGGGCATCACTGAAGCTTTCTTT.

CDR3: CASSLTGGPDHEQFF. CDR3 nucleotides: TGCGCCAGCAGCTTAACGGGAGGGCCGGACCATGAGCAGTTCTTC. The gene calls are TRBV5-1 and TRBJ2-1, with 8 bases fitting TRBD2. V dropped 2 bases and J dropped 8; count of bases not matched to a gene: 9. CDR1 SGHRS and CDR2 YFSETQ come from the germline V gene. This CDR3 has 15 residues.